This T cell receptor (beta chain) came from a study of shared clonotypes between healthy human individuals. Genomic DNA (from each subset) was split evenly across several immunoSEQ plates. The unsorted PBMC replicate PCRs were performed with about 300 ng DNA, around 27,000 T cell genomes. TCRdb keeps only in-frame clones here, not all; method: immunoSEQ multiplex PCR. The table has some 470,000 clones, 76% seen once; the top ten hold over 10%. Without sorting, samples used around 92 million PBMCs for genomic DNA. Study-level results: The sole specimen, blood, was sampled, and tissue repertoires likely differ.

In germline, CDR1 is ENHRY, CDR2 SYGVKD. The CDR3 sequence is 14 residues long. Deletions cut 3 bases from V and 3 bases from J, with 10 bases between. This clone was detected only a few times. As yet, its antigen is unknown. The sample was PBMCs. The TCR sequence derives from a middle-aged woman in good health. Some clones in this sample may be carry-over from other donors' samples. The J gene is TRBJ2-3, the V gene TRBV10-3; D unresolved. The chain's CDR3 is CAISDTVPTDTQYF. The CDR3 nucleotides are TGTGCCATCAGTGATACCGTCCCAACAGATACGCAGTATTTT.